These 9 T cell receptor beta chains originate from one sample sequenced in a study of cytomegalovirus exposure and HLA in healthy donors. The primer mix had 60 Vbeta and 13 Jbeta primers. Clones were read by immunoSEQ multiplex PCR, and TCRdb kept only the in-frame ones, dropping some. Altogether approximately 170,000 clones are present, 65% to 85% being singletons, with the ten largest covering 6.5% to 8.5%. Sequences were obtained from PBMCs. Source of these receptors: a woman aged 40 to 50 in good health and CMV-seropositive.

The chain uses TRBV4-1 and TRBJ2-7, with a weak D call TRBD2 (5 bases). The CDR3 covers 13 residues. The germline V gene encodes CDR1 MGHRA and CDR2 YSYEKL. Between the trimmed V and J ends, which lost 4 bases and 1 base, there was a span of 8 bases. CDR3 DNA: TGCGCCAGCAGCCCCTCGGGGTCCTACGAGCAGTACTTC. As protein: CASSPSGSYEQYF.

A word on this clone: The sample holds other DNA sequences that translate to the same CDR3. The rearrangement links TRBV30 to TRBJ1-3; no clear D gene. Per germline, CDR1 GTSNPN and CDR2 SVGIG (reference sequence). The CDR3 loop spans 11 amino acids. Trimming took 4 bases from V and 4 from J, leaving 5 bases between them. The CDR3 DNA follows: TGTGCCTGGACACAGGGAAACACCATATATTTT. It specifies CAWTQGNTIYF. The full variable domain, in which reference TRBV30 and TRBJ1-3 provide the parts outside the CDR3, is SQTIHQWPATLVQPVGSPLSLECTVEGTSNPNLYWYRQAAGRGLQLLFYSVGIGQISSEVPQNLSASRPQDRQFILSSKKLLLSDSGFYLCAWTQGNTIYFGEGSWLTVV.

Only a few counts were recorded for this clone. The gene calls are TRBV6-1 and TRBJ2-7, with 12 bases identical to TRBD1. V gave up 6 bases and J gave up 7 bases; unmatched junction bases: 7. The CDR3 runs 14 residues. Germline CDR1 is MNHNS and CDR2 is SASEGT. The CDR3 DNA is TGTGCCAGCAGGGAGGGACAGGGGGCCCGGGAGCAGTACTTC. It codes for CASREGQGAREQYF.

In this sample, this clone turned up once. This rearrangement joins TRBV4-3 to TRBJ2-6; D gene unclear. The CDR3 is made up of 16 amino acids. Trimming left V 0 bases short and J 0 bases short, with 6 bases between. CDR1 LGHNA and CDR2 YSLEER come from the germline V gene. The CDR3 spells CASSQDPDSGANVLTF. As DNA, the CDR3 is TGCGCCAGCAGCCAAGACCCAGACTCTGGGGCCAACGTCCTGACTTTC.

This chain joins TRBV7-9 and TRBJ2-1, with 7 bases lining up with TRBD1. CDR1 and CDR2 from the germline V gene are SEHNR and FQNEAQ (reference sequence). Trimming took 5 bases from V and 8 from J; bases not matched to a gene: 9. CDR3 length equals 14 residues. CDR3 in amino acids: CASSRVDRVDEQFF. The CDR3, as DNA: TGTGCCAGCAGCCGTGTAGACAGGGTCGATGAGCAGTTCTTC.

Details on this clone: Different DNA sequences within this sample yield the same CDR3. The chain is built from TRBV7-6 and TRBJ2-5; D is perhaps TRBD2 (5 bases). Germline CDR1 and CDR2: SGHVS and FNYEAQ. V lost 5 bases and J 5 bases, leaving 6 bases between the germline ends. The CDR3 loop spans 11 amino acids. As DNA, the CDR3 is TGTGCCAGCAGCCCGGGGGAGACCCAGTACTTC. Protein: CASSPGETQYF. The whole variable domain, remainder taken from reference TRBV7-6 and TRBJ2-5, is GAGVSQSPRYKVTKRGQDVALRCDPISGHVSLYWYRQALGQGPEFLTYFNYEAQQDKSGLPNDRFSAERPEGSISTLTIQRTEQRDSAMYRCASSPGETQYFGPGTRLLVL.

The CDR3 protein is CASSSISQGELGEKLFF. The CDR3 DNA is TGTGCCAGCAGTTCGATATCACAGGGGGAGTTGGGTGAAAAACTGTTTTTT. The chain is built from TRBV28 and TRBJ1-4; the match to TRBD1 covers 8 bases. Germline trimming cut 4 bases from V and 7 bases from J; bases unmatched to any gene: 14. CDR1 and CDR2 (germline): MDHEN, SYDVKM. There are 17 residues in the CDR3. The full variable domain, rest sourced from reference TRBV28 and TRBJ1-4, is DVKVTQSSRYLVKRTGEKVFLECVQDMDHENMFWYRQDPGLGLRLIYFSYDVKMKEKGDIPEGYSVSREKKERFSLILESASTNQTSMYLCASSSISQGELGEKLFFGSGTQLSVL.

The genes are TRBV30 and TRBJ1-5; D is unclear. Trimming removed 2 bases at V and 5 bases at J, with 13 bases between. Germline CDR1 GTSNPN, CDR2 SVGIG (reference sequence). CDR3 length: 14 amino acids. CDR3 sequence: CAWSRSQFYQPQHF. The CDR3 DNA reads TGTGCCTGGAGTCGGAGTCAGTTTTATCAGCCCCAGCATTTT.

The V and J genes are TRBV30 and TRBJ2-3, with 10 nucleotides matching TRBD2. The V and J ends lost 7 bases and 1 base, in that order; junction bases with no gene match: 8. Germline loops: CDR1 GTSNPN, CDR2 SVGIG (reference sequence). The CDR3 extends over 15 amino acids. As DNA, the CDR3 is TGTGCCTTTACTCCCGGGACTAGCGGCACAGATACGCAGTATTTT. This gives the protein CAFTPGTSGTDTQYF.